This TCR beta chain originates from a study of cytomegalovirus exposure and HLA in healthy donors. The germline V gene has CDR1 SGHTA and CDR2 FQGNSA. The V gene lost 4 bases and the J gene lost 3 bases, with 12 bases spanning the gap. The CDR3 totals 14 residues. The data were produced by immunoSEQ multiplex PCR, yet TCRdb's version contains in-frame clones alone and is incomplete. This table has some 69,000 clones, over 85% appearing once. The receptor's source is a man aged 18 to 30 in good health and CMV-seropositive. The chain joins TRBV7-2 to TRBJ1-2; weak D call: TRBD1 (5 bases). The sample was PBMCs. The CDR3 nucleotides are TGTGCCAGCAGCTCCCGGACGGGGGACTATGGCTACACCTTC. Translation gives CASSSRTGDYGYTF.